The 5 T cell receptor beta chains reported below all come from one sample, sequenced in a study of T-cell reconstitution after alpha-beta-depleted transplantation in children (dated by TCRdb to about 2016). The library was made by PCR. The instrument was an Illumina HiSeq 2500. TCR library preparation used molecular barcoding, with unique molecular identifiers applied to normalize quantification of the TCRbeta repertoire. TCRdb reanalyzed the raw reads on its own, using fastp at Q25 for trimming and MiXCR for clone calling, and kept in-frame beta chains. Entries are consolidated by CDR3 protein sequence, retaining the most common genes and DNA. The sample has 200,000 to 250,000 distinct CDR3 sequences on record, around 8% of them singletons. The top ten clones comprise almost 6.5% of the sample. What the treatment or condition label conveys for this sample: allogeneic hematopoietic cell transplantation with graft depleted of TCRalphabeta T cells and CD19 B cells.

This specimen consisted of PBMCs, mostly from graft donor cells, obtained 180 days after TCRalphabeta/CD19-depleted stem cell transplant. Source of these receptors: a male patient aged 10-17 years who had a stem cell transplant for acute lymphoblastic leukemia, so the T cells may come from the graft donor.

A few counts support this clonotype. This chain joins TRBV5-6 and TRBJ1-5, with 8 bases aligning to TRBD1. The CDR3 extends over 15 amino acids. The germline gives CDR1 SGHDT, CDR2 YYEEEE. Losses at the gene ends were 2 bases for V and 7 bases for J; bases not matched to a gene: 8. This chain's CDR3 is CASSFQQGGSQPQHF. In DNA, the CDR3 is TGTGCCAGCAGCTTTCAACAGGGGGGGAGCCAGCCCCAGCATTTT. Full variable domain (missing parts from reference TRBV5-6 and TRBJ1-5): DAGVTQSPTHLIKTRGQQVTLRCSPKSGHDTVSWYQQALGQGPQFIFQYYEEEERQRGNFPDRFSGHQFPNYSSELNVNALLLGDSALYLCASSFQQGGSQPQHFGDGTRLSIL.

This clonotype was counted ten times or more. This chain joins TRBV20-1 and TRBJ1-2; possible D gene TRBD1, 6 bases. Trimming cost V 7 bases and J 1 base, with 16 bases left between them. The CDR3 loop spans 14 amino acids. Germline V gene sequence: CDR1 DFQATT, CDR2 SNEGSKA (reference sequence). The CDR3 sequence: CSGLTGFDNYGYTF. DNA for the CDR3: TGCAGTGGGTTAACAGGGTTCGATAACTATGGCTACACCTTC.

This clonotype has a count of ten or more. V usage is TRBV28 and J usage is TRBJ2-3, with D perhaps being TRBD1 or TRBD2 (5 bases each). From germline, CDR1 is MDHEN and CDR2 SYDVKM. CDR3 length: 16 residues. The ends were cut back, 3 bases at V and 2 bases at J, with 15 bases in the middle. The CDR3 nucleotides are TGTGCCAGCAGTTTTCTAACTAGAGGGGACACAGATACGCAGTATTTT. This sequence encodes CASSFLTRGDTDTQYF.

This clonotype occurred a few times. The gene calls are TRBV19 and TRBJ1-2; D gene uncertain. V dropped 10 bases and J dropped 7 bases, with 13 bases sitting between them. The CDR3 consists of 11 residues. The germline V gene has CDR1 LNHDA and CDR2 SQIVND (reference sequence). The CDR3 nucleotides are TGTGCCACCATGAGGAGCTTTGGCTACACCTTC. Its translation: CATMRSFGYTF. Using reference TRBV19 and TRBJ1-2 for the parts outside the CDR3, the full variable domain is DGGITQSPKYLFRKEGQNVTLSCEQNLNHDAMYWYRQDPGQGLRLIYYSQIVNDFQKGDIAEGYSVSREKKESFPLTVTSAQKNPTAFYLCATMRSFGYTFGSGTRLTVV.

This clonotype was detected ten times or more. This chain connects TRBV7-3 to TRBJ1-1; D possibly corresponds to TRBD1 (6 bases). Trimming removed 1 base from V and 4 bases from J, with 10 bases in between. This CDR3 has 14 residues. CDR1 and CDR2 from the germline V gene are SGHTA and FQGTGA. The CDR3 loop is CASSLRQEGTEAFF. The CDR3 DNA follows: TGTGCCAGCAGCTTAAGACAGGAGGGCACTGAAGCTTTCTTT.